This T cell receptor (beta chain) comes out of a study of vaccination and CD4 T cells after COVID-19 (dated by TCRdb to between 2022 and 2023). General notes on the study: SARS-CoV-2 positivity had been established in the convalescent patients by nasal swab PCR, and mild disease was recorded in nine or ten of these patients and severe disease in one. Post-COVID blood samples from convalescent patients were collected a median of approximately 93 days after diagnosis, with a range of about 30 to 170 days. Control cultures received a CEFX viral epitope pool as the positive control, an HIV-1 Nef peptide pool as the negative control, or no peptide. The time from the second vaccine dose to post-vaccine blood sampling had a median of roughly 79 days and ranged from about 14 to 241 days. Overlapping spike peptide pools from SARS-CoV-2 and from the common cold coronaviruses HCoV-NL63, HCoV-OC43 and HCoV-229E were used as culture stimuli. The spike-specific CD4+ TCR repertoire was compared before and after mRNA vaccination in under 11 COVID-19 convalescent patients and a handful of infection-naive healthy vaccine recipients. The convalescent cohort comprised six males and four females, including two Hispanic individuals, seven Caucasians, two Asians and one multiracial person. Participants got two doses of the Pfizer-BioNTech BNT162b2 vaccine (n=8) or two doses of the Moderna mRNA-1273 vaccine (n=2). On the study overall, not on this receptor specifically: In convalescent patients, a median around 86% of post-vaccine SARS-CoV-2-reactive clones were detected only after vaccination, suggesting vaccine-specific priming. Nearly all vaccine-specific clones in convalescent patients (304 of 307) were mono-reactive for SARS-CoV-2 spike rather than cross-reactive with common cold coronaviruses. Although the median number of SARS-CoV-2-reactive clonotypes went up from 21 after infection to some 37 after vaccination, the increase was not significant. Only a relatively small number of convalescent patients were included in the study, and early timepoints following natural infection were not analyzed.

The CDR3 holds 15 amino acids from the cysteine to the phenylalanine. Only the CDR3 part of the read is kept: 45 bases, read in frame from the first base. CDR1 MDHEN and CDR2 SYDVKM are derived from the germline V gene. Trimming costs V 3 bases and J 6 bases, and their ends lie 15 bases apart. This clonotype has only a few counts. The antigen this receptor binds is unknown. No base qualities exist here, and no much larger clone lies one base off it. In the paper's terms, the treatment or condition label means: roughly nine-day PBMC culture with coronavirus spike peptide pools or control peptides (ViraFEST assay). The ViraFEST assay was used in the study, in which antigen-specific T cells were expanded with peptide pools and expanded clonotypes were subsequently identified by TCR sequencing. Positive SARS-CoV-2 PCR tests in the convalescent patients dated from March to December 2020, before Alpha, Beta and Delta variants emerged in the United States. About 2 million PBMCs per well were cultured in IMDM with roughly 5% human AB serum and approximately 10 IU/ml IL-2, plus 10 ug/ml peptide pools. Half of the culture medium was replaced with fresh IL-2-containing medium on days 3 and 7. After ten to eleven days of culture, CD4+ T cells were isolated by negative selection using the EasySep CD4+ T cell isolation kit. PBMCs were separated from whole blood using Ficoll-Paque Plus gradient centrifugation and then either used fresh or cryopreserved at -140C. Triplicate wells were generally used for each culture condition.

Library preparation employed PCR. At the Johns Hopkins FTIC core, DNA from the cultured CD4+ T cells underwent TCR sequencing with the Oncomine TCR Beta short-read assay. The QIAamp micro DNA kit was used to extract genomic DNA from the cultured CD4+ T cells. Oncomine TCR Beta libraries made from cultured CD4+ T cells were pooled using unique dual indexes and sequenced on an Illumina iSeq 100. The published analysis was carried out like this. Non-productive sequences were removed, and CDR3s that did not start with C, did not end with F or W, or were shorter than 7 amino acids were discarded. Antigen-specific clonotypes were identified using the MANAFEST web application through comparison of peptide-stimulated wells with reference and other culture wells. To be called positive, a clone needed an FDR below 0.05, an odds ratio above 5, and a productive frequency above 0.1% in at least two of three replicate wells. A clonotype was classed as cross-reactive if the clonotype showed significant expansion both in SARS-CoV-2 spike wells and in at least one common cold coronavirus spike condition. Using R version 3.6.1, CDR3 homology was evaluated through Levenshtein distances (stringdist) along with unrooted phylogenetic trees (ape). In-frame beta chains were kept once TCRdb had trimmed the public reads at Q25 with fastp and called clones with MiXCR. CDR3 protein sequences are deduplicated, and each keeps its most common genes and DNA. The V and J calls and clone size come from TCRdb's table, not from the authors' own analysis. The sample profile shows over 4,500 distinct CDR3 sequences; roughly 50% of them were found once. The top ten clones comprise roughly 20% of the sample.

This TCR derives from a human donor who had recovered from COVID-19. Input material: CD4+ T cells from blood, cultured in vitro. The V and J segments used are TRBV28 and TRBJ1-5; a confident D gene designation cannot be given. The DNA sequence follows: TGTGCCAGCAGTTTGACCGATTTCCTCAGTCAGCCCCAGCATTTT. Its protein is CASSLTDFLSQPQHF. This CDR3, with the reference TRBV28 and TRBJ1-5 proteins standing in past its ends, gives the full variable domain DVKVTQSSRYLVKRTGEKVFLECVQDMDHENMFWYRQDPGLGLRLIYFSYDVKMKEKGDIPEGYSVSREKKERFSLILESASTNQTSMYLCASSLTDFLSQPQHFGDGTRLSIL.